A single sample gave rise to the 23 T cell receptor beta chains below, sequenced in a study of glioma-infiltrating T cells after dendritic cell vaccination. Produced via immunoSEQ multiplex PCR; TCRdb's table is partial and in-frame only. The sample shows tens of thousands of clones, around nine tenths of them seen only once. The sequencing used blood, collected before dendritic cell vaccination. The receptors were gathered from a human donor with glioblastoma.

The DNA of the CDR3 is TGTGCCAGCAGTCGACCAGGGGGCAATCAGCCCCAGCATTTT. Translating it yields CASSRPGGNQPQHF. The chain employs TRBV7-2 and TRBJ1-5; D is possibly TRBD1 (6 bases). The CDR3 spans 14 residues. The ends were cut back, 6 bases at V and 2 bases at J, with 11 bases in the middle. Germline values: CDR1 SGHTA, CDR2 FQGNSA.

V gene TRBV28 combines with J gene TRBJ2-1; 9 bases agree with TRBD2. Germline CDR1 is MDHEN and CDR2 is SYDVKM. V gave up 3 bases and J gave up 6 bases; unmatched junction bases: 9. The CDR3 sequence is 16 residues long. CDR3 coding DNA: TGTGCCAGCAGTTTCATCGCGGGAGGGCCCGGCAATGAGCAGTTCTTC. It is translated as CASSFIAGGPGNEQFF.

V gene TRBV18 combines with J gene TRBJ2-2; 13 bases are shared with TRBD2. This CDR3 is built from 14 residues. The germline V gene has CDR1 KGHSH and CDR2 LQKENI. Trimming removed 6 bases from V and 11 bases from J; junction bases left unmatched: 6. The CDR3 DNA follows: TGTGCCAGCTCCACGGGACTAGCGGGAAACGAGCTGTTTTTT. The encoded protein is CASSTGLAGNELFF. The full variable domain, its missing parts supplied by reference TRBV18 and TRBJ2-2, is NAGVMQNPRHLVRRRGQEARLRCSPMKGHSHVYWYRQLPEEGLKFMVYLQKENIIDESGMPKERFSAEFPKEGPSILRIQQVVRGDSAAYFCASSTGLAGNELFFGEGSRLTVL.

The J gene is TRBJ2-7, the V gene TRBV9; 11 bases are shared with TRBD2. Germline V gene sequence: CDR1 SGDLS, CDR2 YYNGEE. The CDR3 consists of 16 residues. The trim removed 0 bases at V and 2 bases at J, leaving 4 bases unmatched. The CDR3 DNA is TGTGCCAGCAGCGTAGCTCCTAGCGGGAGGACCTACGAGCAGTACTTC. Protein sequence: CASSVAPSGRTYEQYF. The variable domain in full, completed from reference TRBV9 and TRBJ2-7, reads DSGVTQTPKHLITATGQRVTLRCSPRSGDLSVYWYQQSLDQGLQFLIQYYNGEERAKGNILERFSAQQFPDLHSELNLSSLELGDSALYFCASSVAPSGRTYEQYFGPGTRLTVT.

The rearrangement links TRBV5-1 to TRBJ2-5, with 8 nucleotides matching TRBD1. The CDR3 runs 15 residues. Germline CDR1 and CDR2: SGHRS and YFSETQ. J was trimmed by 5 bases and V by 4 bases; bases with no gene match: 10. CDR3 in amino acids: CASSSSGTGFETQYF. The CDR3 DNA follows: TGCGCCAGCAGCAGCTCCGGGACAGGCTTTGAGACCCAGTACTTC.

This chain links TRBV5-1 with TRBJ2-1, with D unresolved. The CDR3 consists of 16 residues. V was trimmed by 4 bases and J by 3 bases, leaving 17 bases between them. The germline gives CDR1 SGHRS, CDR2 YFSETQ. The CDR3 sequence is CASSPPGNVRYNEQFF. The DNA of the CDR3 is TGCGCCAGCAGCCCGCCAGGCAACGTACGCTACAATGAGCAGTTCTTC.

The rearrangement links TRBV30 to TRBJ2-3, with 8 bases that match TRBD2. Germline CDR1 is GTSNPN and CDR2 is SVGIG (reference sequence). This CDR3 has 19 residues. The J segment lost 6 bases and the V segment lost 1 base, leaving 21 bases of the junction unmatched. This CDR3 is CAWSAVIAGWEIPRDTQYF. CDR3 DNA: TGTGCCTGGAGTGCCGTCATAGCGGGGTGGGAAATTCCCAGGGATACGCAGTATTTT.

The chain combines TRBV6-5 with TRBJ2-6, with a possible D match to TRBD1 (5 bases). This CDR3 has 13 amino acids. V was shortened by 7 bases and J by 8 bases, with 12 bases between the two germline ends. Germline V CDR1 and CDR2: MNHEY, SVGAGI. The CDR3 nucleotides read TGTGCCAGCAATCCAGGGTCTCCCAACGTCCTGACTTTC. Translation: CASNPGSPNVLTF.

The rearrangement links TRBV7-2 to TRBJ2-2, with D possibly TRBD2 on 6 matching bases. From germline, CDR1 is SGHTA and CDR2 FQGNSA. The CDR3 length is 15 residues. V lost 3 bases and J 5 bases, leaving 13 bases between the germline ends. CDR3 bases: TGTGCCAGCAGCTTTGGCCTAGCGCTTACCGGGGAGCTGTTTTTT. This gives the protein CASSFGLALTGELFF.

V is TRBV4-1 and J is TRBJ2-7; 7 nucleotides align to TRBD2. CDR1 and CDR2 (germline): MGHRA, YSYEKL. The length of the CDR3 is 17 residues. Trimming cost V 2 bases and J 2 bases; bases outside gene matches: 12. The CDR3 sequence: CASSQFRIVGRAYEQYF. The DNA for the CDR3 is TGCGCCAGCAGCCAATTTCGTATTGTTGGGAGGGCCTACGAGCAGTACTTC.

The chain uses TRBV10-3 and TRBJ2-3; D gene uncertain. The CDR3 is made up of 11 amino acids. Trimming shortened V by 2 bases and J by 14 bases, and 11 bases separated the two germline ends. Germline CDR1 ENHRY, CDR2 SYGVKD. The CDR3 coding sequence is TGTGCCATCAGTGAGGGCGGAACTGGGTATTTT. Translation: CAISEGGTGYF.

This chain uses TRBV7-9 with TRBJ2-2, with a weak D call TRBD2 (5 bases). Trimming took off 3 bases at V and 2 bases at J, with 7 bases between the two ends. Germline assignment: CDR1 SEHNR and CDR2 FQNEAQ (reference sequence). The CDR3 totals 14 residues. CDR3 in DNA: TGTGCCAGCAGCTTCAGCGGAAACACCGGGGAGCTGTTTTTT. Translated, it gives CASSFSGNTGELFF. The full variable domain, rest sourced from reference TRBV7-9 and TRBJ2-2, is DTGVSQNPRHKITKRGQNVTFRCDPISEHNRLYWYRQTLGQGPEFLTYFQNEAQLEKSRLLSDRFSAERPKGSFSTLEIQRTEQGDSAMYLCASSFSGNTGELFFGEGSRLTVL.

The CDR3 DNA sequence: TGTGCCAGCAGTAGGGGGAAGGAAGGCGAGCAGTACTTC. Its translation: CASSRGKEGEQYF. The J gene is TRBJ2-7, the V gene TRBV9; D perhaps matches TRBD1 (6 bases). V was shortened by 5 bases and J by 6 bases, with 15 bases between the two germline ends. The CDR3 is made up of 13 amino acids. The V gene's germline CDR1 is SGDLS and CDR2 YYNGEE.

This chain uses TRBV11-2 with TRBJ1-3, with a weak D call TRBD1 (5 bases). Germline-derived CDR1 and CDR2 are SGHAT and FQNNGV. Trimming took off 2 bases at V and 0 bases at J, with 14 bases between the two ends. CDR3 length: 17 amino acids. Here the CDR3 DNA reads TGTGCCAGCAGCTTAACCGGCAGGGCCCACTCTGGAAACACCATATATTTT. Encoded protein: CASSLTGRAHSGNTIYF. The full variable domain, completed using reference TRBV11-2 and TRBJ1-3, is EAGVAQSPRYKIIEKRQSVAFWCNPISGHATLYWYQQILGQGPKLLIQFQNNGVVDDSQLPKDRFSAERLKGVDSTLKIQPAKLEDSAVYLCASSLTGRAHSGNTIYFGEGSWLTVV.

The chain employs TRBV5-1 and TRBJ2-1; 8 bases match TRBD1. This CDR3 comprises 14 residues. The V gene end was trimmed by 4 bases and the J gene end by 0 bases; junction bases not matched to a gene: 0. CDR1 is SGHRS, CDR2 YFSETQ, per germline. As DNA, the CDR3 is TGCGCCAGCAGCACAGGGGGCTCCTACAATGAGCAGTTCTTC. This gives the protein CASSTGGSYNEQFF.

The DNA of the CDR3 is TGTGCCAGCAGTTCCTCTGGGGCTTGGGAAAAACTGTTTTTT. As protein: CASSSSGAWEKLFF. V usage is TRBV6-5 and J usage is TRBJ1-4; D possibly corresponds to TRBD1 (5 bases). The CDR3 is 14 amino acids. The V end lost 4 bases, the J end lost 8 bases, and 14 bases lay between the germline ends. Germline loops: CDR1 MNHEY, CDR2 SVGAGI.

This chain connects TRBV7-2 to TRBJ2-7, with 7 bases fitting TRBD2. Per germline, CDR1 SGHTA and CDR2 FQGNSA. CDR3 length equals 15 residues. The trim removed 2 bases at V and 3 bases at J, leaving 7 bases unmatched. CDR3 amino acids: CASSLREGSFYEQYF. The DNA of the CDR3 is TGTGCCAGCAGCTTAAGGGAGGGCTCCTTCTACGAGCAGTACTTC.

J is TRBJ1-6 and V is TRBV2; possibly TRBD1 for D (5 bases). The ends were cut back, 1 base at V and 8 bases at J, with 9 bases in the middle. This CDR3 is 14 amino acids long. The germline gives CDR1 SNHLY, CDR2 FYNNEI. The CDR3 sequence: CASSEDRSYSPLHF. In nucleotides, the CDR3 is TGTGCCAGCAGTGAAGACAGGAGTTATTCACCCCTCCACTTT.

The chain combines TRBV18 with TRBJ1-1; weak D call: TRBD1 (5 bases). The germline V gene encodes CDR1 KGHSH and CDR2 LQKENI. V was clipped by 8 bases and J by 1 base, with 17 bases between them. This CDR3 is 15 amino acids long. The CDR3 spells CASVTIGRANTEAFF. In nucleotides, the CDR3 is TGTGCCAGCGTCACCATCGGCAGGGCGAACACTGAAGCTTTCTTT. The whole variable domain, filled in from reference TRBV18 and TRBJ1-1, reads NAGVMQNPRHLVRRRGQEARLRCSPMKGHSHVYWYRQLPEEGLKFMVYLQKENIIDESGMPKERFSAEFPKEGPSILRIQQVVRGDSAAYFCASVTIGRANTEAFFGQGTRLTVV.

The chain combines TRBV7-8 with TRBJ1-6, with no clear D. CDR1 SGHVS and CDR2 FQNEAQ come from the germline V gene. The CDR3 is 13 amino acids. V lost 1 base, J lost 7 bases, and 5 bases lay in between. CDR3 in amino acids: CASSLVRNSPLHF. The CDR3 bases are TGTGCCAGCAGCTTAGTCAGGAATTCACCCCTCCACTTT.

This sequence joins TRBV19 and TRBJ2-7; possible D gene TRBD2, 7 bases. Trimming removed 4 bases at V and 0 bases at J, with 16 bases between. CDR3 length equals 16 residues. Per the germline V gene, CDR1 is LNHDA and CDR2 is SQIVND (reference sequence). CDR3 nucleotide sequence: TGTGCCAGTAGTACCTTCGGGGGGCCGGGCTCCTACGAGCAGTACTTC. The encoded protein is CASSTFGGPGSYEQYF.

The V call is TRBV10-3, the J call TRBJ2-3; 11 bases are a match to TRBD2. Germline V gene lookup returns CDR1 ENHRY and CDR2 SYGVKD. Germline trimming cut 3 bases from V and 1 base from J; bases unmatched to any gene: 6. There are 17 residues in the CDR3. CDR3 bases: TGTGCCATCAGTGACACTAGCGGGGGCTCCCGCACAGATACGCAGTATTTT. Residues: CAISDTSGGSRTDTQYF.

This sequence joins TRBV11-3 and TRBJ2-2; 7 nucleotides align to TRBD2. The CDR3 runs to 15 residues. From germline, CDR1 is SGHNT and CDR2 YENEEA. With 1 base clipped from V and 2 bases from J, the junction kept 1 base outside the gene matches. The CDR3 here is CASSLGLANTGELFF. The CDR3, as DNA: TGTGCCAGCAGCTTAGGACTAGCCAACACCGGGGAGCTGTTTTTT.